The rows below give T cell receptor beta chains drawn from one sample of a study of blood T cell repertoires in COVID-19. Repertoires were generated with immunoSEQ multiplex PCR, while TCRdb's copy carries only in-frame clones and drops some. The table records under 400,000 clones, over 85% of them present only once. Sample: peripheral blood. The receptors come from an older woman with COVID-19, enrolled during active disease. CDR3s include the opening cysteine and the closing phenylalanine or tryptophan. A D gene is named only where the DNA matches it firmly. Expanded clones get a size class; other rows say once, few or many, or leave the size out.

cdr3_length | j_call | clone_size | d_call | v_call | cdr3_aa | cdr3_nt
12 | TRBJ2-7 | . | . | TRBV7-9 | CASGGISYEQYF | TGTGCCAGCGGGGGGATCTCCTACGAGCAGTACTTC
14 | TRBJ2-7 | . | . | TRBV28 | CASSGTGDSYEQYF | TGTGCCAGCAGTGGGACGGGAGACTCCTACGAGCAGTACTTC
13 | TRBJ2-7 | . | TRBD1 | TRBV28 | CASRGQGAWEQYF | TGTGCCAGCAGAGGACAGGGGGCGTGGGAGCAGTACTTC
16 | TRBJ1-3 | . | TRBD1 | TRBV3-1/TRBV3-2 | CASSQVFGQGADTIYF | TGTGCCAGCAGCCAAGTTTTTGGACAGGGTGCAGACACCATATATTTT
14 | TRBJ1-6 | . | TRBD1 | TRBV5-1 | CASSAGQDSSPLHF | TGCGCCAGCAGCGCTGGACAGGATAGTTCACCCCTCCACTTT
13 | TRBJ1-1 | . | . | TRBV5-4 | CATTEVMNTEAFF | TGTGCCACCACCGAGGTGATGAACACTGAAGCTTTCTTT
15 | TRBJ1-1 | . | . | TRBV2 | CASSPTATMNTEAFF | TGTGCCAGCAGCCCCACAGCTACCATGAACACTGAAGCTTTCTTT
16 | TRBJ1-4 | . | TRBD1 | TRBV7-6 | CASSLRGLATNEKLFF | TGTGCCAGCAGCTTAAGGGGGCTTGCAACTAATGAAAAACTGTTTTTT
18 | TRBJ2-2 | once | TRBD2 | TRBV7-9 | CASSSRLAGGVYTGELFF | TGTGCCAGCAGCTCCCGACTAGCGGGGGGCGTCTACACCGGGGAGCTGTTTTTT
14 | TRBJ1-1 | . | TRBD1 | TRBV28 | CASGGGQGYTEAFF | TGTGCCAGCGGTGGGGGACAGGGGTACACTGAAGCTTTCTTT
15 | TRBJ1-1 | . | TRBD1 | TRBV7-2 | CASSLQGARLTEAFF | TGTGCCAGCAGCTTACAGGGGGCGCGGTTGACTGAAGCTTTCTTT
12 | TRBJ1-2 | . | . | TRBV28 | CASSFGGNGYTF | TGTGCCAGCAGTTTCGGGGGTAACGGCTACACCTTC
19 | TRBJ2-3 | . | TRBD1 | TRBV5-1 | CASSLDRGLYPSSTDTQYF | TGCGCCAGCAGCTTGGACAGGGGGCTGTACCCGTCTAGCACAGATACGCAGTATTTT
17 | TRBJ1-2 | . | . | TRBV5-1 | CASSPGIGQMTVYGYTF | TGCGCCAGCAGTCCGGGTATCGGTCAGATGACCGTCTATGGCTACACCTTC
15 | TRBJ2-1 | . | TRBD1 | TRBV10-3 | CAISDTGGTYNEQFF | TGTGCCATCAGTGATACAGGGGGGACCTACAATGAGCAGTTCTTC
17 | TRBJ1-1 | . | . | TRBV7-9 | CASSPTGTPYRGTEAFF | TGTGCCAGCAGCCCTACCGGGACACCCTATCGAGGCACTGAAGCTTTCTTT
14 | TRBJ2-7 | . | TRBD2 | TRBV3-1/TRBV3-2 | CASSLQASGGEQYF | TGTGCCAGCAGCCTTCAAGCTAGCGGCGGCGAGCAGTACTTC
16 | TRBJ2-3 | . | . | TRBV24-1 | CATSDGLGRGTDTQYF | TGTGCCACCAGTGATGGGCTGGGGCGAGGCACAGATACGCAGTATTTT
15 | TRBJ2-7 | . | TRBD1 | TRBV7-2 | CASSLVGTGGYEQYF | TGTGCCAGCAGCTTAGTTGGGACAGGGGGCTACGAGCAGTACTTC
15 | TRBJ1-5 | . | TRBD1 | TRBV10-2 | CASRPGQGPHQPQHF | TGCGCCAGCAGGCCGGGACAGGGACCTCATCAGCCCCAGCATTTT
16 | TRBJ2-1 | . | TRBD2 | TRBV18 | CASSPSSGGPLNEQFF | TGTGCCAGCTCACCTTCTAGCGGGGGGCCCTTGAATGAGCAGTTCTTC
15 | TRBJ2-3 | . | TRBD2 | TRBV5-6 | CASSPGRGGTDTQYF | TGTGCCAGCAGCCCCGGGAGGGGGGGCACAGATACGCAGTATTTT
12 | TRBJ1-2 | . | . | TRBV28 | CASSTTIYGYTF | TGTGCCAGCAGTACGACAATCTATGGCTACACCTTC
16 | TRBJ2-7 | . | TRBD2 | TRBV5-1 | CASSLGTSGASYEQYF | TGCGCCAGCAGCCTAGGGACTAGCGGGGCTTCCTACGAGCAGTACTTC
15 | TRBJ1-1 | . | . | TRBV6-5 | CASSYRSVVNTEAFF | TGTGCCAGCAGTTACCGTTCAGTGGTGAACACTGAAGCTTTCTTT
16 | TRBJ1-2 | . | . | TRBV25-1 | CASSEYMSGDNYGYTF | TGTGCCAGCAGTGAATACATGTCAGGGGACAACTATGGCTACACCTTC
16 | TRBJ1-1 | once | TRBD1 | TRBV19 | CASSPTGARMNTEAFF | TGTGCCAGTAGTCCCACAGGGGCCCGAATGAACACTGAAGCTTTCTTT
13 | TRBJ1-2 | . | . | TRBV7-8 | CASNIQDGRADTF | TGTGCCAGCAATATCCAGGACGGCCGAGCGGACACCTTC
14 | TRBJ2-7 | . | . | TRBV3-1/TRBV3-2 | CASSQNRDMYEQYF | TGTGCCAGCAGTCAGAACCGGGACATGTACGAGCAGTACTTC
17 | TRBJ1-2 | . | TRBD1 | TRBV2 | CASSATGTGGAYYGYTF | TGTGCCAGCAGTGCTACCGGGACAGGGGGCGCTTACTATGGCTACACCTTC
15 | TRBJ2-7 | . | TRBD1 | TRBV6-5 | CASRYGQGATYEQYF | TGTGCCAGCAGGTACGGACAGGGGGCAACCTACGAGCAGTACTTC
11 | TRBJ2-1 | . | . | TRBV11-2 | CASSFENEQFF | TGTGCCAGCAGCTTTGAGAATGAGCAGTTCTTC
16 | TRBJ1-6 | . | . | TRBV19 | CASSVYMYSYNSPLHF | TGTGCCAGTAGTGTATACATGTACTCCTATAATTCACCCCTCCACTTT
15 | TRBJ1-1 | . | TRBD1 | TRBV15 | CATSRDRGMNTEAFF | TGTGCCACCAGCCGAGACAGGGGTATGAACACTGAAGCTTTCTTT
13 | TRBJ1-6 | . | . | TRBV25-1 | CASSVAGIKSLHF | TGTGCCAGCAGTGTGGCAGGAATTAAGTCCCTCCACTTT
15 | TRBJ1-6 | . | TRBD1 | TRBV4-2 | CASSQETGGFSPLHF | TGTGCCAGCAGCCAAGAAACAGGGGGCTTTTCACCCCTCCACTTT
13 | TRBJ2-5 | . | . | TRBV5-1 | CASSQDWQETQYF | TGCGCCAGCAGCCAAGACTGGCAAGAGACCCAGTACTTC
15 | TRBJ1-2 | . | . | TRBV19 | CASSMRQSRNYGYTF | TGTGCCAGTAGTATGAGGCAGTCCCGTAACTATGGCTACACCTTC
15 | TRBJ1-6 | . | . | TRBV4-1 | CASSQDQGSNSPLHF | TGCGCCAGCAGCCAAGACCAGGGAAGTAATTCACCCCTCCACTTT
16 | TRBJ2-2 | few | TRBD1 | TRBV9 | CASTPRDRSNTGELFF | TGTGCCAGCACCCCCAGGGACAGGTCGAACACCGGGGAGCTGTTTTTT